The 29 T cell receptor beta chains below come from one sample, sequenced in a study of blood T cells in healthy people across ages. Alongside a J-beta primer mix, a sample-barcoded 5' primer served in a second PCR lasting about 6 to 11 cycles. TCRdb fed the 5' RACE reads into MiXCR, producing one record per CDR3 protein. The sample includes some 1.5 million distinct CDR3 sequences, approximately 43% of them seen just once. The sample consisted of blood. These receptors were obtained from a woman aged 18-29 years in good health.

V usage is TRBV6-2 or TRBV6-3 and J usage is TRBJ1-1; 10 nucleotides line up with TRBD1. The length of the CDR3 is 16 residues. Germline CDR1 is MNHEY and CDR2 is SVGEGT. V was clipped by 6 bases and J by 5 bases; unmatched bases: 12. CDR3: CASRPDRGRGRTEAFF. The CDR3 nucleotides are TGTGCCAGCAGACCCGACAGGGGGCGAGGTCGGACTGAAGCTTTCTTT.

J is TRBJ1-1 and V is TRBV7-2; tentative D call: TRBD1 (5 bases). This CDR3 is 15 amino acids long. The germline gives CDR1 SGHTA, CDR2 FQGNSA. V was trimmed by 5 bases and J by 0 bases, leaving 13 bases between them. DNA for the CDR3: TGTGCCAGCAGCCCTTCGGGGCTGTTGAACACTGAAGCTTTCTTT. Protein sequence: CASSPSGLLNTEAFF.

This clonotype was seen many times. The gene calls are TRBV5-1 and TRBJ1-2; D not resolved. Germline CDR1 SGHRS, CDR2 YFSETQ. Trimming removed 3 bases from V and 1 base from J, with 4 bases in between. This CDR3 has 12 residues. The chain's CDR3 is CASSWDNYGYTF. CDR3 bases: TGCGCCAGCAGCTGGGATAACTATGGCTACACCTTC.

The table lists this clonotype with a count of one. This chain uses TRBV7-2 with TRBJ2-2; TRBD1 is a possible D gene (7 bases). Trimming took off 2 bases at V and 2 bases at J, with 12 bases between the two ends. CDR1 SGHTA and CDR2 FQGNSA come from the germline V gene. CDR3 length equals 16 residues. CDR3 sequence: CASSLQGGVNTGELFF. The CDR3 bases are TGTGCCAGCAGCTTACAGGGGGGTGTTAACACCGGGGAGCTGTTTTTT.

This clonotype was detected only a few times. V and J are TRBV28 and TRBJ1-4, with TRBD1 as a possible D gene (5 bases). CDR1 and CDR2 (germline): MDHEN, SYDVKM. This CDR3 is 16 amino acids long. Trimming pared 3 bases from V and 0 bases from J, leaving 11 bases between. CDR3 sequence: CASSLRTTATNEKLFF. DNA for the CDR3: TGTGCCAGCAGTTTGCGGACAACAGCAACTAATGAAAAACTGTTTTTT. The whole variable domain, remainder taken from reference TRBV28 and TRBJ1-4, is DVKVTQSSRYLVKRTGEKVFLECVQDMDHENMFWYRQDPGLGLRLIYFSYDVKMKEKGDIPEGYSVSREKKERFSLILESASTNQTSMYLCASSLRTTATNEKLFFGSGTQLSVL.

The V gene is TRBV30, the J gene TRBJ2-7; D is unclear. The CDR3 extends over 12 amino acids. Germline CDR1 reads GTSNPN; CDR2 reads SVGIG (reference sequence). V gave up 1 base and J gave up 0 bases, with 4 bases separating them. CDR3 nucleotides: TGTGCCTGGAGTGAAGGCTCCTACGAGCAGTACTTC. Translated: CAWSEGSYEQYF.

V usage is TRBV4-2 and J usage is TRBJ2-3; TRBD1 is a possible D gene (6 bases). This CDR3 contains 16 residues. The germline gives CDR1 LGHNA, CDR2 YNFKEQ. Trimming took off 0 bases at V and 2 bases at J, with 12 bases between the two ends. CDR3 amino acids: CASSQDRGTITDTQYF. The CDR3 DNA sequence: TGTGCCAGCAGCCAAGATCGAGGGACAATCACAGATACGCAGTATTTT.

The gene calls are TRBV11-1 and TRBJ1-2, with 9 bases identical to TRBD1. The CDR3 runs to 16 residues. The V gene's germline CDR1 is SGHAT and CDR2 FQDESV (reference sequence). Trimming cost V 4 bases and J 3 bases; bases outside gene matches: 9. The CDR3 nucleotides are TGTGCCAGCAGCTCTCTGGGACAGGGAGCTGACTATGGCTACACCTTC. It specifies CASSSLGQGADYGYTF.

V usage is TRBV4-3 and J usage is TRBJ1-1, with no clear D. The CDR3 runs to 15 residues. The V end lost 0 bases, the J end lost 2 bases, and 10 bases lay between the germline ends. Germline V gene lookup returns CDR1 LGHNA and CDR2 YSLEER. The DNA of the CDR3 is TGCGCCAGCAGCCAAGAACGGACTCTTAACACTGAAGCTTTCTTT. This sequence encodes CASSQERTLNTEAFF.

The rearrangement joins TRBV7-2 to TRBJ2-7, with 8 bases aligning to TRBD1. Per germline, CDR1 SGHTA and CDR2 FQGNSA. The CDR3 is 15 residues long. The J segment lost 7 bases and the V segment lost 5 bases, leaving 13 bases of the junction unmatched. CDR3 bases: TGTGCCAGCAGCACTTCCGGGGACAGGTACAATGAGCAGTACTTC. Its translation is CASSTSGDRYNEQYF.

The J gene is TRBJ2-6, the V gene TRBV6-2 or TRBV6-3; TRBD1 aligns across 7 bases. The J segment lost 2 bases and the V segment lost 7 bases, leaving 2 bases of the junction unmatched. This CDR3 is 14 amino acids long. CDR1 and CDR2 (germline): MNHEY, SVGEGT. DNA of the CDR3: TGTGCCAGCATTGACAGGGCTGGGGCCAACGTCCTGACTTTC. Translated, it gives CASIDRAGANVLTF.

The V call is TRBV10-3, the J call TRBJ2-1, with D perhaps matching TRBD2 (6 bases). Trimming shortened V by 5 bases and J by 5 bases, and 10 bases separated the two germline ends. Germline CDR1 reads ENHRY; CDR2 reads SYGVKD. The CDR3 totals 13 residues. CDR3: CAISYASDNEQFF. The CDR3 DNA is TGTGCCATCAGTTATGCTAGCGACAATGAGCAGTTCTTC.

The chain links TRBV28 to TRBJ1-1, with a possible D match to TRBD1 (6 bases). The V end was cut by 7 bases, the J end by 1 base, with 16 bases between. The CDR3 contains 15 residues. The germline gives CDR1 MDHEN, CDR2 SYDVKM. The CDR3 nucleotides are TGTGCCAGCATCCGAGGGGGAACCACGAACACTGAAGCTTTCTTT. The encoded protein is CASIRGGTTNTEAFF.

V gene TRBV7-9 combines with J gene TRBJ2-7, with a tentative D call TRBD1 (6 bases). CDR1 and CDR2 (germline): SEHNR, FQNEAQ (reference sequence). The length of the CDR3 is 14 residues. Trimming took off 5 bases at V and 6 bases at J, with 17 bases between the two ends. The CDR3 DNA reads as TGTGCCAGCAGCATTGGACAGAAGTGGAGCGAGCAGTACTTC. Translated: CASSIGQKWSEQYF.

Note on this clonotype: A much larger clonotype is one base distant, so this may be a read error. CDR3 residues: CASSETSTYNEQFF. Written as DNA, the CDR3 is TGTGCCAGCAGTGAGACGAGCACCTACAATGAGCAGTTCTTC. The rearrangement uses TRBV25-1 and TRBJ2-1, with unresolved D. Trimming shortened V by 3 bases and J by 2 bases, and 8 bases separated the two germline ends. This CDR3 comprises 14 residues. Germline V gene lookup returns CDR1 MGHDK and CDR2 SYGVNS.

This clonotype has a single count. The chain combines TRBV12-3 or TRBV12-4 with TRBJ2-3; D is unresolved. The V and J ends lost 6 bases and 5 bases respectively, with 15 bases between them. The CDR3 sequence is 14 residues long. For the CDR3, the DNA is TGTGCCAGCAGCCCGACTCGCCTTGGAGATACGCAGTATTTT. Translation gives CASSPTRLGDTQYF.

J is TRBJ2-1 and V is TRBV6-1; possible D gene TRBD2, 6 bases. This CDR3 comprises 15 residues. Germline V lookup: CDR1 MNHNS, CDR2 SASEGT. V shed 0 bases and J shed 4 bases, with 10 bases lying between them. The CDR3 reads CASSEATSRYNEQFF. The CDR3 nucleotides are TGTGCCAGCAGTGAAGCCACTAGCAGATACAATGAGCAGTTCTTC.

V and J are TRBV29-1 and TRBJ1-1, with a tentative D call TRBD1 (5 bases). Looked up from germline, CDR1 is SQVTM and CDR2 is ANQGSEA. The CDR3 contains 14 residues. V was clipped by 4 bases and J by 2 bases, with 14 bases between them. The CDR3 is CSVVGQRSNTEAFF. CDR3 coding DNA: TGCAGCGTTGTGGGGCAGCGCTCAAACACTGAAGCTTTCTTT.

A few counts support this clonotype. This chain links TRBV5-1 with TRBJ1-5, with D perhaps matching TRBD1 (5 bases). V was pared by 0 bases and J by 2 bases, with 12 bases between. The germline CDR1 and CDR2 sequences are SGHRS and YFSETQ. The CDR3 runs 16 residues. This CDR3 reads CASSLGGVLGNQPQHF. CDR3 DNA sequence: TGCGCCAGCAGCTTGGGAGGGGTTCTTGGCAATCAGCCCCAGCATTTT.

This clonotype has more than one count but fewer than ten. The chain couples TRBV6-2 or TRBV6-3 to TRBJ1-2; 7 bases match TRBD1. The germline CDR1 and CDR2 sequences are MNHEY and SVGEGT. The CDR3 length is 12 residues. J lost 5 bases, V lost 9 bases, and 6 bases had no gene match. In DNA form, the CDR3 reads TGTGCCAGTCACGGGACAGCTTATGGCTACACCTTC. Encoded protein: CASHGTAYGYTF.

The sample holds a few counts of this clonotype. The chain employs TRBV5-1 and TRBJ2-5; D not certain. This CDR3 region has 14 residues. Germline V gene sequence: CDR1 SGHRS, CDR2 YFSETQ. The V and J ends lost 3 bases and 5 bases respectively, with 14 bases between them. The CDR3 region has the DNA TGCGCCAGCAGCTCTCCTACCGGATTTGAGACCCAGTACTTC. It specifies CASSSPTGFETQYF.

This clonotype was recorded only once. J is TRBJ2-3 and V is TRBV24-1; D is ambiguous. There are 13 residues in the CDR3. V lost 3 bases and J lost 1, with 4 bases in between. CDR1 and CDR2 from the germline V gene are KGHDR and SFDVKD. The CDR3 protein is CATSDIGTDTQYF. In DNA form, the CDR3 reads TGTGCCACCAGTGATATCGGCACAGATACGCAGTATTTT.

This clonotype was seen only a few times. The rearrangement links TRBV6-5 to TRBJ1-1; D may be TRBD1 (6 bases). The CDR3 runs to 13 residues. The V end was cut by 6 bases, the J end by 7 bases, with 15 bases between. Germline CDR1 and CDR2: MNHEY and SVGAGI. The CDR3 bases are TGTGCCAGCAGCCGGGGGCACTACGGTGAAGCTTTCTTT. Translated: CASSRGHYGEAFF.

This clonotype appeared a few times. The J gene is TRBJ1-1, the V gene TRBV18, with 9 bases aligning to TRBD1. J was trimmed by 1 base and V by 3 bases; bases with no gene match: 3. The germline gives CDR1 KGHSH, CDR2 LQKENI. This CDR3 is built from 15 residues. In DNA, the CDR3 is TGTGCCAGCTCACCGGGACAGGGTGCGAACACTGAAGCTTTCTTT. Protein product: CASSPGQGANTEAFF.

This chain uses TRBV7-2 with TRBJ2-4; tentative D call: TRBD2 (5 bases). Judging by the DNA end, TRBJ2-7 fits better; the J call may be wrong. Germline-derived CDR1 and CDR2 are SGHTA and FQGNSA. There are 14 residues in the CDR3. Here the CDR3 DNA reads TGTGCCAGCAGCCGGGGATTACCTCGAGTCGAGCAGTACTTC. Its protein product is CASSRGLPRVEQYF.

The chain carries TRBV28 and TRBJ1-1, with D possibly matching TRBD1 (6 bases). The V gene lost 6 bases and the J gene lost 4 bases, with 15 bases spanning the gap. CDR3 length: 14 amino acids. CDR1 is MDHEN, CDR2 SYDVKM, per germline. CDR3 region: CASRVAGVLTEAFF. The DNA of the CDR3 is TGTGCCAGCAGGGTCGCAGGGGTGCTCACTGAAGCTTTCTTT.

The V gene is TRBV3-1, the J gene TRBJ2-3; 10 bases align to TRBD2. The CDR3 contains 18 residues. Looked up from germline, CDR1 is LGHDT and CDR2 is YNNKEL (reference sequence). J gave up 6 bases and V 1 base, and 13 bases lay outside the gene matches. The CDR3 region is CASSQVGSGGPLADTQYF. For the CDR3, the DNA is TGTGCCAGCAGCCAAGTAGGTAGCGGGGGGCCCCTAGCGGATACGCAGTATTTT.

In this sample, this clonotype turned up a few times. V usage is TRBV7-2 and J usage is TRBJ1-4; 9 bases map to TRBD1. There are 15 residues in the CDR3. Germline CDR1 SGHTA, CDR2 FQGNSA. Trimming at V came to 2 bases and at J to 5 bases, leaving 3 bases not matched to a gene. This chain's CDR3 is CASSLWGTGNEKLFF. CDR3 DNA sequence: TGTGCCAGCAGCTTATGGGGGACAGGGAATGAAAAACTGTTTTTT.

There are a few counts of this clonotype. The chain carries TRBV28 and TRBJ1-5, with TRBD1 as a possible D gene (6 bases). The CDR3 is 15 residues long. The germline CDR1 and CDR2 sequences are MDHEN and SYDVKM. V shed 6 bases and J shed 0 bases, with 12 bases lying between them. CDR3 residues: CASSAGVSSNQPQHF. The CDR3 DNA is TGTGCCAGCAGCGCAGGGGTTAGTAGCAATCAGCCCCAGCATTTT.